This TCR beta chain was recovered during a study of T cell responses to AZD1222 COVID-19 vaccine. Study information: Second doses at about 4 or about 12 weeks were pooled.

The table came from immunoSEQ multiplex PCR; TCRdb's copy has only in-frame clones and leaves some out. The sample carries under 150,000 clones, 93% recorded once. Findings and caveats of the study: Targets within unmutated variant regions were reportedly found for nearly half of spike-specific TCRs. Spike-specific TCR breadth and depth both grew after two AZD1222 doses.

There are 15 residues in the CDR3. Trimming removed 4 bases from V and 5 bases from J; junction bases left unmatched: 8. The germline V gene encodes CDR1 SGHKS and CDR2 YYEKEE (reference sequence). With respect to this clone: Its antigen is currently unknown.

This chain uses TRBV5-5 with TRBJ2-7; 11 bases align to TRBD1. This clonotype originated in an adult in good health. Sequenced material: peripheral blood, taken on day 0 of AZD1222 vaccination. The CDR3 sequence is CASSPWTGGFDEQYF. Written as DNA, the CDR3 is TGTGCCAGCAGCCCCTGGACAGGGGGCTTCGACGAGCAGTACTTC.